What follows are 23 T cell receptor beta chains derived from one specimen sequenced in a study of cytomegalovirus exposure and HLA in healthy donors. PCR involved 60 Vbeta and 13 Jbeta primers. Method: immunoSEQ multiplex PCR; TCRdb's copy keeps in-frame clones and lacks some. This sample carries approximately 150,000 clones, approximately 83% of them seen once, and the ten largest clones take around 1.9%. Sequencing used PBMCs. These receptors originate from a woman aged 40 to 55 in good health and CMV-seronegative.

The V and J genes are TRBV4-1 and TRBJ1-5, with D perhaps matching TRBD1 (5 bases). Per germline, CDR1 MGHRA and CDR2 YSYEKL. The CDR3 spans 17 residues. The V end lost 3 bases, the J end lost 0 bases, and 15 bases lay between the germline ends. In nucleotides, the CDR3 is TGCGCCAGCAGCCATTCGGCACAGGAGTTTAGCAATCAGCCCCAGCATTTT. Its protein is CASSHSAQEFSNQPQHF.

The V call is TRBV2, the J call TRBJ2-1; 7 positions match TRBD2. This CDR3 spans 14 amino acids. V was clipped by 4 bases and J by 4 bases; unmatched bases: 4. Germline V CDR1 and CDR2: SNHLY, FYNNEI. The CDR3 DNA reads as TGTGCCAGCAGTGTCCCGGGGGGTTACAATGAGCAGTTCTTC. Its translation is CASSVPGGYNEQFF.

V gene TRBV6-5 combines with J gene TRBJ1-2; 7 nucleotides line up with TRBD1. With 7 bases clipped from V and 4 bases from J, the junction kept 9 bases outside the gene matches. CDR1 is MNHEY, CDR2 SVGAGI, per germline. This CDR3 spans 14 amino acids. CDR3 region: CASIRQGFRYGYTF. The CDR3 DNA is TGTGCCAGCATCCGACAGGGATTTCGCTATGGCTACACCTTC.

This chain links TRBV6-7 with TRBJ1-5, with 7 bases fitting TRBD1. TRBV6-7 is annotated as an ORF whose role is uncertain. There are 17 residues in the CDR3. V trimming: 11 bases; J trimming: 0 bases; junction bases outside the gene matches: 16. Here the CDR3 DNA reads TGTGCCGAACAGCCACCCGGGACAGAATATAGCAATCAGCCCCAGCATTTT. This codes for CAEQPPGTEYSNQPQHF.

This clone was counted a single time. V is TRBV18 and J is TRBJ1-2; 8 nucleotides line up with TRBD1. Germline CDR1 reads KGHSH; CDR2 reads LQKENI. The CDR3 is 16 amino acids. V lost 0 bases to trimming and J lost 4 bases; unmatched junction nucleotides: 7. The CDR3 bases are TGTGCCAGCTCACCACCGACAGGGGCGACAGGCTATGGCTACACCTTC. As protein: CASSPPTGATGYGYTF.

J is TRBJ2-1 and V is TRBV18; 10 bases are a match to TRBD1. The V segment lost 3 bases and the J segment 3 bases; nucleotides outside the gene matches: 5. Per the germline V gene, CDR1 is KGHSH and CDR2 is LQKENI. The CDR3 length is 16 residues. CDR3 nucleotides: TGTGCCAGCTCACCGCCGGGACAGGGGATCTACAATGAGCAGTTCTTC. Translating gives CASSPPGQGIYNEQFF.

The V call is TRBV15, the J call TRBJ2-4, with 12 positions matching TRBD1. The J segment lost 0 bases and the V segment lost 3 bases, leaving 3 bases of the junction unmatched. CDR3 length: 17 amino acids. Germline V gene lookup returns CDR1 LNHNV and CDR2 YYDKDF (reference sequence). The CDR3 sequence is CATSSRDRGLAKNIQYF. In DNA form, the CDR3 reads TGTGCCACCAGCAGCCGGGACAGGGGGCTAGCCAAAAACATTCAGTACTTC.

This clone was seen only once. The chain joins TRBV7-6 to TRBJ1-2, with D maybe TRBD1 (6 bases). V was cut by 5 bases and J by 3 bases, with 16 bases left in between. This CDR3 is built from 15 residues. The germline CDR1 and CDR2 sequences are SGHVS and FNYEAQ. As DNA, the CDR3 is TGTGCCAGCAGCCCTAGGGGGGGGGCCGACTATGGCTACACCTTC. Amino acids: CASSPRGGADYGYTF.

The CDR3 spells CASTAFLGATEAFF. CDR3 DNA: TGCGCCAGCACCGCTTTCCTGGGCGCCACTGAAGCTTTCTTT. This sequence joins TRBV4-1 and TRBJ1-1; D call uncertain. This CDR3 is 14 amino acids long. CDR1 and CDR2 (germline): MGHRA, YSYEKL. V was cut by 7 bases and J by 4 bases, with 16 bases left in between.

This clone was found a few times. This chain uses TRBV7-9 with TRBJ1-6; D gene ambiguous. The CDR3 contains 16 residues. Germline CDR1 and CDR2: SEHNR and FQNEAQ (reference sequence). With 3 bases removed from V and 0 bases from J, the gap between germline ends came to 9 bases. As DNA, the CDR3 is TGTGCCAGCAGCTTTAAAGACATCTCCTATAATTCACCCCTCCACTTT. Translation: CASSFKDISYNSPLHF.

The CDR3 protein is CASSLQGTTDTQYF. CDR3 DNA: TGTGCCAGCAGTTTACAGGGAACCACAGATACGCAGTATTTT. This sequence joins TRBV27 and TRBJ2-3, with a possible D match to TRBD1 (5 bases). This CDR3 spans 14 amino acids. Germline CDR1 and CDR2: MNHEY and SMNVEV (reference sequence). V was cut by 2 bases and J by 2 bases, with 8 bases left in between.

The CDR3 DNA follows: TGCGCCAGCAGCTTACAGGGGGTGGATGGCTACACCTTC. It specifies CASSLQGVDGYTF. The chain carries TRBV5-1 and TRBJ1-2; TRBD1 agrees at 8 bases. This CDR3 is built from 13 residues. With 2 bases clipped from V and 6 bases from J, the junction kept 3 bases outside the gene matches. Looked up from germline, CDR1 is SGHRS and CDR2 is YFSETQ.

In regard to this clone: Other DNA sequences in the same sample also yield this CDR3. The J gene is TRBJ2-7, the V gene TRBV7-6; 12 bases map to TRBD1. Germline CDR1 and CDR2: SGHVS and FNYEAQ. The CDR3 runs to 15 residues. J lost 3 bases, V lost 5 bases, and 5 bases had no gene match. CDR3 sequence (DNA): TGTGCCAGCAGCATGGGACAGGGGGCCGGCTACGAGCAGTACTTC. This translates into CASSMGQGAGYEQYF. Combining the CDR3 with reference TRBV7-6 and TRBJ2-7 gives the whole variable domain GAGVSQSPRYKVTKRGQDVALRCDPISGHVSLYWYRQALGQGPEFLTYFNYEAQQDKSGLPNDRFSAERPEGSISTLTIQRTEQRDSAMYRCASSMGQGAGYEQYFGPGTRLTVT.

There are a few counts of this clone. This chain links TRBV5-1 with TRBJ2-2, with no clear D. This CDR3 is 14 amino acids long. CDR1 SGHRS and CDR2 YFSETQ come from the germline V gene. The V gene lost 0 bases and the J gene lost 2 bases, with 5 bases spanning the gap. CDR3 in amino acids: CASSLDTNTGELFF. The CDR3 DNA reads TGCGCCAGCAGCTTGGACACCAACACCGGGGAGCTGTTTTTT. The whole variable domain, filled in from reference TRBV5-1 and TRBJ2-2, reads KAGVTQTPRYLIKTRGQQVTLSCSPISGHRSVSWYQQTPGQGLQFLFEYFSETQRNKGNFPGRFSGRQFSNSRSEMNVSTLELGDSALYLCASSLDTNTGELFFGEGSRLTVL.

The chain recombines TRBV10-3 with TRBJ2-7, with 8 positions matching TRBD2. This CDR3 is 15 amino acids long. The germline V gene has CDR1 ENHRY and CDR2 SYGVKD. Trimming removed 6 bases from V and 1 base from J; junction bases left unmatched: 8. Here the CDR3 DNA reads TGTGCCATCAGCCTGGAAACGGGAGGGTCCTACGAGCAGTACTTC. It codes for CAISLETGGSYEQYF.

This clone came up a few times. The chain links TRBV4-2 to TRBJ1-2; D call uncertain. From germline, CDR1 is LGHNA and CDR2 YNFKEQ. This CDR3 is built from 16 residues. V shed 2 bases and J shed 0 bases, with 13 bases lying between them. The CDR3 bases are TGTGCCAGCAGCCAAAGTCCCAAGTTAGCTAACTATGGCTACACCTTC. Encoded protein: CASSQSPKLANYGYTF.

The CDR3 region is CASSFGRGVTGELFF. Here the CDR3 DNA reads TGTGCCAGCAGTTTTGGCAGGGGGGTCACCGGGGAGCTGTTTTTT. The chain uses TRBV27 and TRBJ2-2; a weak D match, TRBD1 (7 bases). Germline V lookup: CDR1 MNHEY, CDR2 SMNVEV (reference sequence). The CDR3 spans 15 residues. V shed 3 bases and J shed 4 bases, with 12 bases lying between them.

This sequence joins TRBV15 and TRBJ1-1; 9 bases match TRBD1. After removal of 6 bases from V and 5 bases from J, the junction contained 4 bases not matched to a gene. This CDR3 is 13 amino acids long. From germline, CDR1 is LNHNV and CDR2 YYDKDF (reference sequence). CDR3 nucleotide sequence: TGTGCCACCAGGGGACAGGGAGAGACTGAAGCTTTCTTT. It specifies CATRGQGETEAFF. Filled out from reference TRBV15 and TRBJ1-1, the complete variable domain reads DAMVIQNPRYQVTQFGKPVTLSCSQTLNHNVMYWYQQKSSQAPKLLFHYYDKDFNNEADTPDNFQSRRPNTSFCFLDIRSPGLGDTAMYLCATRGQGETEAFFGQGTRLTVV.

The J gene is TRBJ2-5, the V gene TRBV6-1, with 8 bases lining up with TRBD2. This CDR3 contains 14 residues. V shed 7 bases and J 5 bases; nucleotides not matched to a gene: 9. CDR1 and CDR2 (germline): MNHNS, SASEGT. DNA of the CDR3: TGTGCCAGCACTACCACGGGGGGGTTCGAGACCCAGTACTTC. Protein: CASTTTGGFETQYF.

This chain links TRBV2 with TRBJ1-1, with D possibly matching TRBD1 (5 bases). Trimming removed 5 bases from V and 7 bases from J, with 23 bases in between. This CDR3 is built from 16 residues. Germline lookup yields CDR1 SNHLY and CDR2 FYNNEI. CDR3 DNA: TGTGCCAGCAGTCAAGGCGTTGGGCAGGGTCTTAATGAAGCTTTCTTT. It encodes CASSQGVGQGLNEAFF.

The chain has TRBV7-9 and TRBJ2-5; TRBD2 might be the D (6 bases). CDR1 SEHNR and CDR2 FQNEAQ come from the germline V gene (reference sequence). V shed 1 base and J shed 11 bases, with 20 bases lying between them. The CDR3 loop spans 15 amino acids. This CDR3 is CASSLEYEGGTGQYF. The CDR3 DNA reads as TGTGCCAGCAGCTTAGAATACGAAGGAGGGACCGGGCAGTACTTC. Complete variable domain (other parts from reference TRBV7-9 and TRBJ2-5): DTGVSQNPRHKITKRGQNVTFRCDPISEHNRLYWYRQTLGQGPEFLTYFQNEAQLEKSRLLSDRFSAERPKGSFSTLEIQRTEQGDSAMYLCASSLEYEGGTGQYFGPGTRLLVL.

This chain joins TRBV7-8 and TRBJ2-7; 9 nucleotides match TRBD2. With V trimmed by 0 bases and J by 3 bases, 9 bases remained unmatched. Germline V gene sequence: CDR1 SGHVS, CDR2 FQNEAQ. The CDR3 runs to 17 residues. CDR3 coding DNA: TGTGCCAGCAGCTTAGCGTTATGGGTAGCGGGAGACTACGAGCAGTACTTC. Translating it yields CASSLALWVAGDYEQYF.

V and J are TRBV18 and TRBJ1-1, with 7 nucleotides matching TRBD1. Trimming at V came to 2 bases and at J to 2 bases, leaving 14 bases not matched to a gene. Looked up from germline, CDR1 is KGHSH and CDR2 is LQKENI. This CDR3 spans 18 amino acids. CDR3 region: CASSPYRGGDRANTEAFF. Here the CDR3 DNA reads TGTGCCAGCTCACCATATAGGGGCGGAGACAGGGCAAACACTGAAGCTTTCTTT. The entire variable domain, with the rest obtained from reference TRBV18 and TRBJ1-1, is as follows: NAGVMQNPRHLVRRRGQEARLRCSPMKGHSHVYWYRQLPEEGLKFMVYLQKENIIDESGMPKERFSAEFPKEGPSILRIQQVVRGDSAAYFCASSPYRGGDRANTEAFFGQGTRLTVV.